Listed here is a single TCR beta chain. Extracted from the samples, RNA was reverse transcribed into cDNA to serve as the sequencing template. The protocol was immunoSEQ multiplex PCR, while the TCRdb copy is restricted to in-frame clones and leaves out a portion. The data hold around 270,000 clones, with 58% observed a single time. These data come from a study of CD8+ T cells in alopecia areata. As to treatment: oral pan-JAK inhibitor, 5-10 mg twice daily. The junction had 13 bases not matched to a gene; V was cut back by 0 bases and J by 6 bases. This CDR3 has 17 amino acids. Per germline, CDR1 GTSNPN and CDR2 SVGIG (reference sequence).

This chain connects TRBV30 to TRBJ1-4, with 7 bases identical to TRBD1. The origin of this receptor is a human donor with alopecia areata. Source: CD4+ T cells sorted from blood, taken at week 24, from a patient treated with tofacitinib. This chain's CDR3 is CAWSVRSFSQGDEKLFF. The CDR3 region has the DNA TGTGCCTGGAGTGTACGTAGTTTTTCCCAGGGGGATGAAAAACTGTTTTTT. Filled out from reference TRBV30 and TRBJ1-4, the complete variable domain reads SQTIHQWPATLVQPVGSPLSLECTVEGTSNPNLYWYRQAAGRGLQLLFYSVGIGQISSEVPQNLSASRPQDRQFILSSKKLLLSDSGFYLCAWSVRSFSQGDEKLFFGSGTQLSVL.